This entry lists 16 T cell receptor beta chains sequenced from one sample in a study of T cells in Graves' hyperthyroidism and ophthalmopathy. RNA transcripts yielded amplified TCR beta CDR3 regions. HTBI primers were used for first-round RT-PCR of the TCR CDR3. Via MiXCR, TCRdb re-called the multiplex PCR reads, giving one row per CDR3 protein. The data show approximately 400,000 distinct CDR3 sequences, 15% to 19% seen once. The sequenced sample consisted of blood. These TCRs come from a woman younger than 35 with Graves' hyperthyroidism.

In this sample, this clonotype turned up many times. V is TRBV10-3 and J is TRBJ2-1; 9 bases are shared with TRBD2. With V trimmed by 2 bases and J by 5 bases, 4 bases remained unmatched. CDR3 length: 15 residues. Germline CDR1 reads ENHRY; CDR2 reads SYGVKD. CDR3 region: CAISEPAGGHNEQFF. CDR3 DNA: TGTGCCATCAGTGAGCCAGCGGGGGGTCACAATGAGCAGTTCTTC.

Of note for this clonotype: At one end, the junction sequence differs from germline, possibly due to a read error. The chain combines TRBV11-2 with TRBJ2-1; TRBD2 matches 12 bases. Germline values: CDR1 SGHAT, CDR2 FQNNGV. This CDR3 region has 16 residues. CDR3 loop: CAGSTSLAGGGNEQFF. CDR3 nucleotides: TGTGCCGGCAGCACTTCCCTAGCGGGGGGGGGGAATGAGCAGTTCTTC.

This clonotype was seen repeatedly, ten times or more. V is TRBV6-1 and J is TRBJ2-5; TRBD2 is a possible D gene (6 bases). The CDR3 runs 14 residues. The V gene lost 6 bases and the J gene lost 7 bases, with 18 bases spanning the gap. Germline CDR1 and CDR2: MNHNS and SASEGT. The CDR3 sequence: CASRNPGTPATQYF. DNA of the CDR3: TGTGCCAGCAGGAATCCCGGGACTCCGGCGACCCAGTACTTC.

The chain employs TRBV7-2 and TRBJ2-7, with a weak D call TRBD2 (5 bases). This CDR3 is built from 17 residues. V lost 1 base and J 2 bases, leaving 18 bases between the germline ends. Germline lookup yields CDR1 SGHTA and CDR2 FQGNSA. The CDR3: CASSLESGGSAPYEQYF. The DNA for the CDR3 is TGTGCCAGCAGCTTAGAGTCGGGTGGGAGTGCCCCCTACGAGCAGTACTTC.

V gene TRBV27 combines with J gene TRBJ2-3; possibly TRBD1 or TRBD2 for D (6 bases each). Germline-derived CDR1 and CDR2 are MNHEY and SMNVEV (reference sequence). This CDR3 has 16 residues. V lost 8 bases and J lost 1, with 19 bases in between. For the CDR3, the DNA is TGTGCCAGCTCCCGCCTTGGGGGGCGCGGCACAGATACGCAGTATTTT. Translation: CASSRLGGRGTDTQYF.

This clonotype was picked up many times. The rearrangement uses TRBV11-3 and TRBJ1-1, with D perhaps matching TRBD1 (5 bases). Germline V gives CDR1 SGHNT, CDR2 YENEEA. The CDR3 extends over 16 amino acids. V gave up 4 bases and J gave up 0 bases, with 15 bases separating them. CDR3 nucleotide sequence: TGTGCCAGCAGCTCGCCACTATGGGGGGTGAACACTGAAGCTTTCTTT. Amino acids: CASSSPLWGVNTEAFF. The variable domain in full, completed from reference TRBV11-3 and TRBJ1-1, reads EAGVVQSPRYKIIEKKQPVAFWCNPISGHNTLYWYLQNLGQGPELLIRYENEEAVDDSQLPKDRFSAERLKGVDSTLKIQPAELGDSAVYLCASSSPLWGVNTEAFFGQGTRLTVV.

This clonotype has just a few counts. V gene TRBV13 combines with J gene TRBJ2-3; perhaps D is TRBD1 or TRBD2 (5 bases each). Trimming stripped 5 bases from V and 6 bases from J, with 9 bases between. CDR3 length: 12 residues. CDR1 PRHDT and CDR2 FYEKMQ come from the germline V gene (reference sequence). DNA for the CDR3: TGTGCCAGCAGCCCTTGGGGGGATACGCAGTATTTT. Its translation is CASSPWGDTQYF.

This clonotype was recorded many times. V gene TRBV29-1 combines with J gene TRBJ1-2; D call uncertain. CDR3 length: 12 residues. The germline V gene has CDR1 SQVTM and CDR2 ANQGSEA. The V end was cut by 4 bases, the J end by 3 bases, with 9 bases between. Written as DNA, the CDR3 is TGCAGCGTTGGGTCTGGGGACTATGGCTACACCTTC. The encoded protein is CSVGSGDYGYTF.

This clonotype was picked up many times. The V gene is TRBV20-1, the J gene TRBJ2-4; possible D gene TRBD2, 5 bases. Germline CDR1 and CDR2: DFQATT and SNEGSKA (reference sequence). The CDR3 is made up of 15 amino acids. V was clipped by 0 bases and J by 10 bases, with 19 bases between them. The CDR3 nucleotides read TGCAGTGCTAGAGATCCAAAGTTACTAGTTTGTATTCAGTACTTC. Residues: CSARDPKLLVCIQYF.

Regarding this clonotype: This may arise from a read error, as a much more abundant clone is one base away. V gene TRBV6-2 or TRBV6-3 combines with J gene TRBJ1-3, with TRBD1 matching over 7 bases. The CDR3 has 14 residues. Germline values: CDR1 MNHEY, CDR2 SVGEGT. The CDR3 spells CASRTTGAGNTTYF. The CDR3 nucleotides read TGTGCCAGCAGAACTACAGGGGCTGGAAACACCACATATTTT.

Ten or more counts support this clonotype. The chain has TRBV9 and TRBJ1-2; the match to TRBD1 covers 8 bases. The length of the CDR3 is 14 residues. The ends lost 3 bases at V and 4 bases at J; junction bases unmatched: 5. In germline, CDR1 is SGDLS, CDR2 YYNGEE. The DNA of the CDR3 is TGTGCCAGCAGCGCCCGGGACAGGTCCTATGGCTACACCTTC. Translating gives CASSARDRSYGYTF.

The chain recombines TRBV3-1 with TRBJ2-7; no reliable D call. The CDR3 has 14 residues. Germline V gene lookup returns CDR1 LGHDT and CDR2 YNNKEL (reference sequence). Trimming took off 8 bases at V and 4 bases at J, with 18 bases between the two ends. The CDR3 coding sequence is TGTGCCAGCTCACCCGCGGCGGCTTTTTACGAGCAGTACTTC. Translated, it gives CASSPAAAFYEQYF.

This clonotype was seen more than once but under ten times. V usage is TRBV24-1 and J usage is TRBJ1-5; D remains unclear. The CDR3 is 15 residues long. The germline gives CDR1 KGHDR, CDR2 SFDVKD. Between the trimmed V and J ends, which lost 7 bases and 1 base, there was a span of 13 bases. CDR3 region: CATSPGRASNQPQHF. In nucleotides, the CDR3 is TGTGCCACCAGCCCGGGGAGGGCGAGCAATCAGCCCCAGCATTTT.

This clonotype was counted many times. J is TRBJ2-7 and V is TRBV27, with 11 nucleotides matching TRBD1. V shed 3 bases, J shed 2 bases, and the junction held 24 bases outside the gene matches. The CDR3 totals 22 residues. Germline V gives CDR1 MNHEY, CDR2 SMNVEV (reference sequence). DNA for the CDR3: TGTGCCAGCAGTTTCCTCGGTTTGCTCCAGGACAGGGGGCCAATAAGTACCTACGAGCAGTACTTC. Its translation is CASSFLGLLQDRGPISTYEQYF.

In its sample, this clonotype was seen many times. CDR3: CASSGDTLYGYTF. The DNA of the CDR3 is TGTGCCAGCAGCGGGGATACCCTATATGGCTACACCTTC. This chain links TRBV7-9 with TRBJ1-2, with D unclear. In germline, CDR1 is SEHNR, CDR2 FQNEAQ (reference sequence). CDR3 size: 13 residues. Trimming left V 5 bases short and J 5 bases short, with 12 bases between.

This clonotype was seen at least ten times. The chain employs TRBV18 and TRBJ1-4; no definite D call. V dropped 6 bases and J dropped 4 bases, with 12 bases sitting between them. Germline V gives CDR1 KGHSH, CDR2 LQKENI. The CDR3 extends over 14 amino acids. Here the CDR3 reads CASSPTGVNEKLFF. The CDR3 coding sequence is TGTGCCAGCTCTCCGACTGGTGTTAATGAAAAACTGTTTTTT.